The 8 T cell receptor beta chains below were found in one sample sequenced in a study of PD-1 blockade in classical Hodgkin lymphoma. All trial patients relapsed after autologous stem cell transplantation. Measured with immunoSEQ multiplex PCR; TCRdb has only the in-frame clones, and not every one. The repertoire holds almost 2,000 clones, with about four fifths as singletons. The sequencing here drew on peripheral blood mononuclear cells (PBMCs), taken at baseline. All receptors derive from a human donor with classical Hodgkin lymphoma.

This clone appeared a single time. The chain has TRBV4-1 and TRBJ2-7; D not certain. This CDR3 comprises 15 residues. V dropped 7 bases and J dropped 2 bases, with 18 bases sitting between them. Germline-derived CDR1 and CDR2 are MGHRA and YSYEKL. CDR3 sequence reads: CASIKIPQATYEQYF. CDR3 DNA: TGCGCCAGCATTAAGATCCCCCAAGCAACCTACGAGCAGTACTTC.

The CDR3 is CASSPTRQGRGYEQYF. CDR3 sequence (DNA): TGCGCCAGCAGCCCCACCCGACAGGGGAGAGGGTACGAGCAGTACTTC. The chain combines TRBV5-1 with TRBJ2-7; 8 bases are a match to TRBD1. This CDR3 has 16 amino acids. V lost 4 bases and J lost 4; bases outside the gene matches: 13. The germline gives CDR1 SGHRS, CDR2 YFSETQ.

The chain uses TRBV6-5 and TRBJ1-1; no clear D. The CDR3 consists of 12 residues. V lost 6 bases, J lost 0 bases, and 5 bases lay in between. Germline V CDR1 and CDR2: MNHEY, SVGAGI. CDR3 nucleotides: TGTGCCAGCAGGAGCATGAACACTGAAGCTTTCTTT. Amino acid sequence: CASRSMNTEAFF.

This clone has a single count. The gene calls are TRBV18 and TRBJ2-3; possibly TRBD1 for D (5 bases). The CDR3 is 15 amino acids. Germline assignment: CDR1 KGHSH and CDR2 LQKENI. The ends were cut back, 0 bases at V and 2 bases at J, with 9 bases in the middle. The CDR3 bases are TGTGCCAGCTCACCACCCGACAGCCCCACAGATACGCAGTATTTT. Translating it yields CASSPPDSPTDTQYF.

The V gene is TRBV6-6, the J gene TRBJ2-3; TRBD1 matches at 9 bases. Germline V gene data show CDR1 as MNHNY and CDR2 as SVGAGI (reference sequence). The length of the CDR3 is 15 residues. V was clipped by 4 bases and J by 1 base; unmatched bases: 3. The CDR3 DNA is TGTGCCAGCAGTTGGACAGGGGAGGGCACAGATACGCAGTATTTT. Translation gives CASSWTGEGTDTQYF.

This sequence joins TRBV10-3 and TRBJ2-5; D may be TRBD1 or TRBD2 (5 bases each). CDR3 size: 15 residues. Trimming stripped 0 bases from V and 3 bases from J, with 11 bases between. The germline CDR1 and CDR2 sequences are ENHRY and SYGVKD. The CDR3 loop is CAISESRDRKETQYF. The CDR3 region has the DNA TGTGCCATCAGTGAGTCCCGGGACCGAAAAGAGACCCAGTACTTC.

Turning to this clone: Other DNA sequences of this sample code for an identical CDR3. The V gene is TRBV29-1, the J gene TRBJ2-2, with TRBD1 identical over 7 bases. The CDR3 length is 14 residues. The V segment lost 4 bases and the J segment 6 bases; nucleotides outside the gene matches: 8. CDR1 is SQVTM and CDR2 is ANQGSEA in the germline V gene. This CDR3 is CSVVGTVSSGELFF. DNA for the CDR3: TGCAGCGTTGTTGGGACAGTAAGTTCCGGGGAGCTGTTTTTT.

The V gene is TRBV5-5, the J gene TRBJ1-2; no clear D gene. Trimming removed 6 bases from V and 0 bases from J, with 9 bases in between. Germline V gives CDR1 SGHKS, CDR2 YYEKEE (reference sequence). CDR3 size: 13 residues. The CDR3 sequence: CASIATSNYGYTF. As DNA, the CDR3 is TGTGCCAGCATCGCAACTTCTAACTATGGCTACACCTTC.